The clone carrying this T cell receptor beta chain was observed many times. Its antigen is not known. This record belongs to a study of read filtering for tumor transcriptome and immune sequencing. Overall study context: IR-seq gave about 4.05 to 11 million TCR reads per sample; RNA-seq gave about 80 to 1273. Study observations and caveats: Even smaller IR-seq throughput identified most shared clonotypes. This fraction held mixed bone marrow immune cells after CD138-negative sorting.

From roughly 390 ng of RNA, a library with molecular barcoded alpha/delta and beta/gamma adaptors was made. Each CDR3 protein is one row after TCRdb ran MiXCR on the reads. The table lists about 130,000 distinct CDR3 sequences, about 12% of them singletons. Sequencing used a population of CD138-negative cells sorted from bone marrow. The TCR comes from a donor older than 35 with multiple myeloma.

CDR3 coding DNA: TGCAGTGCCACGACTAGCGGGAGTTTGGATGAGCAGTTCTTC. This sequence encodes CSATTSGSLDEQFF. The chain carries TRBV20-1 and TRBJ2-1, with 12 nucleotides matching TRBD2. V trimming: 6 bases; J trimming: 8 bases; junction bases outside the gene matches: 8. CDR1 and CDR2 (germline): DFQATT, SNEGSKA (reference sequence). This CDR3 region has 14 residues.